The 28 T cell receptor beta chains below all came from one sample that was sequenced in a study of OX40 agonist ivuxolimab in advanced cancers. Sequencing was performed with immunoSEQ multiplex PCR; in TCRdb, only in-frame clones are kept and a portion is missing. The repertoire has fewer than 70,000 clones, 89% of them found once; the top ten carry about 1%. The source was CD4+ or CD8+ T cells sorted from blood, collected in a trial of the OX40 agonist ivuxolimab. All receptors derive from an adult with an advanced solid tumor such as melanoma, head and neck, liver or kidney cancer.

The chain is built from TRBV2 and TRBJ2-6; D is uncertain. Germline-derived CDR1 and CDR2 are SNHLY and FYNNEI. V was pared by 6 bases and J by 3 bases, with 6 bases between. The CDR3 sequence is 13 residues long. The CDR3 coding sequence is TGTGCCAGCAGGGTGTATGGGGCCAACGTCCTGACTTTC. Its protein is CASRVYGANVLTF. The full variable domain, completed using reference TRBV2 and TRBJ2-6, is EPEVTQTPSHQVTQMGQEVILRCVPISNHLYFYWYRQILGQKVEFLVSFYNNEISEKSEIFDDQFSVERPDGSNFTLKIRSTKLEDSAMYFCASRVYGANVLTFGAGSRLTVL.

The gene calls are TRBV19 and TRBJ2-1, with 8 bases matching TRBD2. Trimming cost V 2 bases and J 6 bases; bases outside gene matches: 18. Germline V gene data show CDR1 as LNHDA and CDR2 as SQIVND (reference sequence). CDR3 size: 19 residues. The CDR3 region is CASSIKGSGGSPGINEQFF. CDR3 DNA: TGTGCCAGTAGTATAAAGGGAAGCGGGGGCTCCCCAGGGATCAATGAGCAGTTCTTC. Based on the CDR3 plus reference TRBV19 and TRBJ2-1, the full variable domain is DGGITQSPKYLFRKEGQNVTLSCEQNLNHDAMYWYRQDPGQGLRLIYYSQIVNDFQKGDIAEGYSVSREKKESFPLTVTSAQKNPTAFYLCASSIKGSGGSPGINEQFFGPGTRLTVL.

Here the CDR3 reads CASGLVPGKQPQHF. CDR3 coding DNA: TGTGCTAGTGGTTTGGTACCAGGTAAGCAGCCCCAGCATTTT. The V call is TRBV12-5, the J call TRBJ1-5; unclear D gene. This CDR3 is 14 amino acids long. CDR1 and CDR2 (germline): LGHNT, FRNRAP. V was shortened by 0 bases and J by 7 bases, with 10 bases between the two germline ends.

The chain recombines TRBV28 with TRBJ1-1; tentative D call: TRBD1 (5 bases). CDR3 length equals 15 residues. Germline V lookup: CDR1 MDHEN, CDR2 SYDVKM. With 1 base removed from V and 4 bases from J, the gap between germline ends came to 13 bases. The CDR3 region has the DNA TGTGCCAGCAGTTTATTTGTGACAGAGAGCACTGAAGCTTTCTTT. It encodes CASSLFVTESTEAFF.

V usage is TRBV11-2 and J usage is TRBJ1-1, with D possibly matching TRBD1 (5 bases). The V gene lost 5 bases and the J gene lost 5 bases, with 18 bases spanning the gap. Per the germline V gene, CDR1 is SGHAT and CDR2 is FQNNGV. The CDR3 is 15 amino acids. CDR3 sequence (DNA): TGTGCCAGCAGCCCGATGGGGAATAAGGGGACTGAAGCTTTCTTT. It codes for CASSPMGNKGTEAFF.

The V gene is TRBV20-1, the J gene TRBJ2-7; D is possibly TRBD1 (6 bases). This CDR3 is 11 amino acids long. V was clipped by 4 bases and J by 4 bases, with 8 bases between them. CDR1 and CDR2 from the germline V gene are DFQATT and SNEGSKA (reference sequence). The CDR3 region is CSATTGYEQYF. The CDR3 DNA follows: TGCAGTGCTACCACAGGGTACGAGCAGTACTTC.

J is TRBJ2-7 and V is TRBV19; 7 bases align to TRBD1. Germline V gene sequence: CDR1 LNHDA, CDR2 SQIVND (reference sequence). J was trimmed by 3 bases and V by 4 bases; bases with no gene match: 9. The CDR3 consists of 15 residues. The CDR3 is CASSTVGQVGYEQYF. CDR3 nucleotide sequence: TGTGCCAGTAGTACTGTAGGACAGGTCGGCTACGAGCAGTACTTC.

By frequency in the sample, this clone is medium-sized. CDR3 DNA sequence: TGTGCCAGCAGTTCAATAGCGGGGGCGTACACTGAAGCTTTCTTT. Translated: CASSSIAGAYTEAFF. This chain links TRBV27 with TRBJ1-1; D possibly corresponds to TRBD1 (6 bases). Trimming cost V 4 bases and J 3 bases, with 15 bases left between them. The CDR3 sequence is 15 residues long. In germline, CDR1 is MNHEY, CDR2 SMNVEV (reference sequence).

The chain links TRBV11-1 to TRBJ2-3; TRBD1 matches at 8 bases. The germline gives CDR1 SGHAT, CDR2 FQDESV (reference sequence). The CDR3 is 14 residues long. Trimming cost V 5 bases and J 3 bases; bases outside gene matches: 4. The CDR3 sequence is CASSGQGRTDTQYF. The CDR3 DNA reads TGTGCCAGCAGCGGACAGGGAAGGACAGATACGCAGTATTTT.

This sequence joins TRBV4-2 and TRBJ1-1, with a weak D call TRBD1 (6 bases). There are 15 residues in the CDR3. Trimming left V 0 bases short and J 4 bases short, with 12 bases between. Germline values: CDR1 LGHNA, CDR2 YNFKEQ. CDR3 sequence (DNA): TGTGCCAGCAGCCAAGATCCCCAGGGGTCCACTGAAGCTTTCTTT. It specifies CASSQDPQGSTEAFF.

This chain links TRBV6-1 with TRBJ1-5; perhaps TRBD1 as D (6 bases). The CDR3 extends over 14 amino acids. Trimming stripped 3 bases from V and 7 bases from J, with 13 bases between. Germline V lookup: CDR1 MNHNS, CDR2 SASEGT. For the CDR3, the DNA is TGTGCCAGCAGTGAGGGCAGGGGATCCCAGCCCCAGCATTTT. It yields the protein CASSEGRGSQPQHF.

The chain combines TRBV10-3 with TRBJ1-1; D is ambiguous. CDR1 is ENHRY, CDR2 SYGVKD, per germline. V dropped 7 bases and J dropped 1 base, with 13 bases sitting between them. The CDR3 runs to 14 residues. As DNA, the CDR3 is TGTGCCATCAAAGCCGGGTCGGGGAACACTGAAGCTTTCTTT. Protein product: CAIKAGSGNTEAFF.

This chain joins TRBV19 and TRBJ1-6; D gene uncertain. The CDR3 is made up of 14 amino acids. V was trimmed by 6 bases and J by 8 bases, leaving 14 bases between them. CDR1 LNHDA and CDR2 SQIVND come from the germline V gene (reference sequence). The CDR3 sequence is CASRPQVKDSPLHF. In nucleotides, the CDR3 is TGTGCCAGTAGGCCCCAGGTAAAGGATTCACCCCTCCACTTT.

The genes are TRBV6-6 and TRBJ2-5; D possibly corresponds to TRBD1 (5 bases). The ends were cut back, 0 bases at V and 3 bases at J, with 8 bases in the middle. The CDR3 extends over 14 amino acids. The V gene's germline CDR1 is MNHNY and CDR2 SVGAGI (reference sequence). CDR3 protein: CASSYSQAEETQYF. The CDR3 DNA is TGTGCCAGCAGTTACTCACAGGCGGAAGAGACCCAGTACTTC.

This chain connects TRBV6-1 to TRBJ1-2; 9 nucleotides line up with TRBD1. Looked up from germline, CDR1 is MNHNS and CDR2 is SASEGT. Trimming at V came to 7 bases and at J to 4 bases, leaving 10 bases not matched to a gene. The CDR3 is 15 amino acids. CDR3 DNA: TGTGCCAGCACCATGGGACAGGGAGGGCTCTATGGCTACACCTTC. It specifies CASTMGQGGLYGYTF.

V and J are TRBV4-1 and TRBJ2-1; 8 positions match TRBD1. This CDR3 has 15 amino acids. From germline, CDR1 is MGHRA and CDR2 YSYEKL. Trimming at V came to 6 bases and at J to 8 bases, leaving 12 bases not matched to a gene. As DNA, the CDR3 is TGCGCCAGCAGTCGAGGACAGGGTGCTCCCGATGAGCAGTTCTTC. It yields the protein CASSRGQGAPDEQFF.

In DNA, the CDR3 is TGTGCCTGGCTGCGGGTGAACACTGAAGCTTTCTTT. This sequence encodes CAWLRVNTEAFF. The rearrangement links TRBV30 to TRBJ1-1, with D unresolved. The CDR3 runs to 12 residues. The V gene lost 5 bases and the J gene lost 0 bases, with 7 bases spanning the gap. Germline V gene data show CDR1 as GTSNPN and CDR2 as SVGIG (reference sequence).

The V call is TRBV21-1, the J call TRBJ2-7. TRBV21-1 is annotated as a pseudogene. The CDR3 consists of 11 residues. CDR3: CAPHPQYEQYF. CDR3 DNA: TGTGCCCCTCACCCCCAATACGAGCAGTACTTC.

The CDR3 bases are TGTGCCAGCAGTTACTTGGCACAGGGCTATGGCTACACCTTC. Its translation: CASSYLAQGYGYTF. The rearrangement links TRBV6-5 to TRBJ1-2, with D perhaps matching TRBD1 (6 bases). The CDR3 loop spans 14 amino acids. Germline CDR1 reads MNHEY; CDR2 reads SVGAGI. With 1 base removed from V and 4 bases from J, the gap between germline ends came to 10 bases.

CDR3 amino acids: CASQRRARGNTEAFF. The CDR3 DNA reads as TGTGCCAGCCAGAGGAGGGCACGTGGGAACACTGAAGCTTTCTTT. The chain links TRBV19 to TRBJ1-1; D is uncertain. Trimming shortened V by 9 bases and J by 1 base, and 18 bases separated the two germline ends. Per the germline V gene, CDR1 is LNHDA and CDR2 is SQIVND (reference sequence). CDR3 size: 15 residues.

The J gene is TRBJ2-3, the V gene TRBV5-1; D is possibly TRBD2 (7 bases). The germline gives CDR1 SGHRS, CDR2 YFSETQ. Trimming took off 4 bases at V and 4 bases at J, with 16 bases between the two ends. The CDR3 runs to 15 residues. CDR3 sequence (DNA): TGCGCCAGCAGCCCCGGGGGGCCTAGCGCAGATACGCAGTATTTT. This gives the protein CASSPGGPSADTQYF.

This clone is labeled as medium-sized. The chain uses TRBV19 and TRBJ1-1, with D possibly being TRBD1 (5 bases). V shed 4 bases and J shed 1 base, with 13 bases lying between them. Germline values: CDR1 LNHDA, CDR2 SQIVND (reference sequence). This CDR3 is 15 amino acids long. The chain's CDR3 is CASSTGSDRNTEAFF. For the CDR3, the DNA is TGTGCCAGTAGTACAGGGTCTGACAGGAACACTGAAGCTTTCTTT.

This chain uses TRBV5-8 with TRBJ1-5; TRBD1 might be the D (5 bases). The CDR3 consists of 13 residues. Per germline, CDR1 SGHTS and CDR2 YDEGEE. Trimming cost V 0 bases and J 5 bases, with 6 bases left between them. The CDR3 reads CASSLEGHQPQHF. CDR3 bases: TGTGCCAGCAGCTTGGAGGGGCATCAGCCCCAGCATTTT.

V is TRBV6-5 and J is TRBJ2-5; 8 bases align to TRBD2. V shed 4 bases and J 5 bases; nucleotides not matched to a gene: 6. The CDR3 consists of 14 residues. The germline V gene encodes CDR1 MNHEY and CDR2 SVGAGI. The CDR3 region is CASSSPGGRETQYF. As DNA, the CDR3 is TGTGCCAGCAGTTCCCCGGGGGGGAGGGAGACCCAGTACTTC.

The genes are TRBV5-8 and TRBJ2-7; D is perhaps TRBD2 (5 bases). The V and J ends lost 4 bases and 0 bases respectively, with 17 bases between them. Germline CDR1 is SGHTS and CDR2 is YDEGEE. This CDR3 comprises 16 residues. The CDR3 region has the DNA TGTGCCAGCAGCCGCTCCGAGGGAGCCCTCTCCTACGAGCAGTACTTC. Its protein product is CASSRSEGALSYEQYF. Variable domain in full (rest from reference TRBV5-8 and TRBJ2-7): EAGVTQSPTHLIKTRGQQATLRCSPISGHTSVYWYQQALGLGLQFLLWYDEGEERNRGNFPPRFSGRQFPNYSSELNVNALELEDSALYLCASSRSEGALSYEQYFGPGTRLTVT.

The chain recombines TRBV6-6 with TRBJ1-3; D unresolved. Germline-derived CDR1 and CDR2 are MNHNY and SVGAGI (reference sequence). The V and J ends lost 8 bases and 0 bases respectively, with 8 bases between them. The CDR3 consists of 13 residues. The CDR3 DNA reads TGTGCCAGCGTTATGGACTCTGGAAACACCATATATTTT. Its translation: CASVMDSGNTIYF.

The rearrangement links TRBV11-3 to TRBJ1-3; D is possibly TRBD1 (5 bases). The CDR3 loop spans 17 amino acids. V was shortened by 0 bases and J by 8 bases, with 20 bases between the two germline ends. CDR1 and CDR2 (germline): SGHNT, YENEEA. The CDR3 region has the DNA TGTGCCAGCAGCTTAGATCCCAGTCGGGGGTCCGGGGACACCATATATTTT. Its translation is CASSLDPSRGSGDTIYF.

The V gene is TRBV19, the J gene TRBJ1-5; tentatively, D is TRBD1 (5 bases). Germline V CDR1 and CDR2: LNHDA, SQIVND (reference sequence). V lost 2 bases to trimming and J lost 6 bases, with 11 bases between them. The CDR3 is 14 residues long. CDR3 sequence reads: CASSIKGDSQPQHF. CDR3 bases: TGTGCCAGTAGTATAAAAGGGGACTCTCAGCCCCAGCATTTT.